The sequence of this T cell receptor (beta chain) was determined in a study of blood T cells in healthy people across ages. It was with a sample-barcoded 5' primer and a J-beta primer mix that a second PCR of roughly 7 to 12 cycles was run. From the 5' RACE reads, TCRdb called clonotypes with MiXCR, one entry per CDR3 protein. The sample includes 270,000 or so distinct CDR3 sequences, around 30% of them seen just once. This receptor was identified in a woman aged 70-85 years in good health. The sample comprised blood.

CDR3 coding DNA: TGTGCCAGCAGCATAACCACGCAGCGGCCCGGCCAAGAGACCCAGTACTTC. Residues: CASSITTQRPGQETQYF. The V call is TRBV11-2, the J call TRBJ2-5, with D perhaps matching TRBD2 (5 bases). V was pared by 5 bases and J by 1 base, with 20 bases between. This CDR3 spans 17 amino acids. From germline, CDR1 is SGHAT and CDR2 FQNNGV.